This paragraph covers one TCR beta chain sequence. This sample was included in a study of blood T cell repertoires in COVID-19. The CDR3 length is 11 residues. The V gene's germline CDR1 is MDHEN and CDR2 SYDVKM. V lost 5 bases, J lost 8 bases, and 9 bases lay in between. The repertoire was sequenced with immunoSEQ multiplex PCR; TCRdb's copy has only in-frame clones and lacks some. Among hundreds of thousands of clones listed, about 85% were seen once. Recovered status in Cohort 3 required two negative PCRs, clearance, or symptom resolution. This sequence originates from a woman between 50 and 59 years old who had recovered from COVID-19. Sequencing input: PBMCs or T cells enriched from blood (not recorded which). The chain recombines TRBV28 with TRBJ2-5; the D gene is possibly TRBD2 (6 bases). CDR3 DNA: TGTGCCAGCAGTCTAGGGACTACCCAGTACTTC. It encodes CASSLGTTQYF. The full variable domain, rest sourced from reference TRBV28 and TRBJ2-5, is DVKVTQSSRYLVKRTGEKVFLECVQDMDHENMFWYRQDPGLGLRLIYFSYDVKMKEKGDIPEGYSVSREKKERFSLILESASTNQTSMYLCASSLGTTQYFGPGTRLLVL.